Detailed here is one T cell receptor (beta chain). This clonotype was found a few times. What antigen it recognizes has not been identified. Per-nucleotide qualities are absent, and no much larger clonotype sits a single base away. This entry belongs to a study of blood T cells in healthy people across ages (dated by TCRdb to about 2015). Context from the whole study: In model experiments, roughly one uniquely barcoded TCR beta cDNA molecule per two T cells was captured by template switching. Two additional independent replicas of 1 million unique cDNA reads from the same blood draw were analyzed for two donors (one aged 18 to 29 and one aged 80 or older). Using deep sequencing normalized with unique cDNA molecular identifiers, the study measured how TCR beta repertoire diversity changes with age. To avoid experimental bias, donors of different ages were spread randomly across the sequencing lanes. Four age groups were formed from the donors: young (average approximately 15 years), middle-aged (roughly 38), aged (roughly 56) and long-lived (about 80). Overall results and qualifications from the work: A strong correlation was found between observed TCR beta diversity and the percentage of naive T cells measured by flow cytometry. Because donor CMV infection status was unknown, age-related changes in expanded clonotypes were potentially confounded. As age increased, observed TCR beta diversity per million T cells dropped in a roughly linear way, and a significant reduction was already evident by age 40. Estimates of total diversity based on one million sequenced T cells were regarded as lower bounds and as underestimates. Conclusive comparison of naive and antigen-experienced compartments was prevented by the profiling of bulk unsorted PBMCs. Compared with the aged group, the long-lived group had more naive CD4+ T cells, fewer expanded clones and increased TCR diversity, suggesting age selection.

The method was 5' RACE. TCRdb names Illumina HiSeq 2500 as the instrument used. A second PCR of about 6 to 12 cycles was run with a J-beta primer mix and a sample-barcoded 5' primer. Each TCR beta cDNA molecule received a unique molecular identifier from a template-switch 5' adaptor carrying 12 random nucleotides. At least 2.5 million CDR3-containing paired-end reads were obtained from each sample. First-strand cDNA synthesis was performed from all RNA using the Mint cDNA synthesis kit, with priming by a TRBC-specific oligonucleotide. After uracil-DNA glycosylase treatment, a first 18-cycle PCR used universal primers M1SS and BC2_uni_R on all cDNA. In the authors' own workflow: For normalization, 1 million high-quality reads, each with a distinct molecular identifier, were randomly selected from each sample. Instead of being binned into consensus sequences, reads that shared molecular identifiers were thrown out. MiTCR, run with a Q25 quality threshold and the strictest error-elimination algorithm, handled CDR3 identification, clonotype clustering and error correction. A nonparametric unseen species model with Euler transformation was used to estimate lower-bound total TCR beta diversity. The raw public reads went through TCRdb reprocessing: fastp at Q25, MiXCR clone calling, in-frame beta chains kept. CDR3 protein sequences are deduplicated, and each keeps its most common genes and DNA. None of the V and J calls come from the authors' own analysis; TCRdb made them. The sample table shows about a million distinct CDR3 sequences, and more than 30% are seen once. The top ten clonotypes cover under 15% of the sample.

The donors were a few dozen Caucasian individuals from Russia, aged roughly 6 to 90 years, who were systemically healthy. Each donor gave ten milliliters of peripheral blood, drawn into EDTA-treated Vacutainer tubes. Ficoll-Paque density-gradient centrifugation was used to isolate PBMCs, with at least 7 million per sample. Total RNA was extracted from PBMCs with Trizol reagent, with at least 6 micrograms obtained per sample. For every donor, flow cytometry on a PBMC aliquot measured the percentage of naive CD45RAhigh/CD27high T cells. The TCR was taken from a man younger than 35 in good health. The sample taken for sequencing was blood.

CDR3 protein: CASSQEDTGNQPQHF. The DNA is TGCGCCAGCAGCCAAGAGGACACGGGCAATCAGCCCCAGCATTTT. The chain couples TRBV4-3 to TRBJ1-5, with TRBD1 as a weak D call on 5 bases. The germline V gene gives CDR1 as LGHNA and CDR2 as YSLEER. V drops 0 bases and J drops 2 bases, leaving 8 bases in between. Inclusive of the bounding cysteine and phenylalanine, the CDR3 is 15 residues long. The only DNA kept is the CDR3, 45 bases in frame from the first base.